This TCR beta chain was captured by sequencing in a study of T cells in Graves' hyperthyroidism and ophthalmopathy. Study-wide results and limits: Ophthalmopathy, which appeared later, was predicted by the model a median about 6.8 months before onset. Blood shared most expanded thyroid clonotypes above 0.001. From stable hyperthyroidism, ophthalmopathy was separated by a 13 V-J model.

Each diagnosis was grounded in clinical symptoms, serum thyroxine and TRAb, thyroid ultrasound, and orbital computed tomography. On this clonotype: The antigen is undetermined.

RNA transcripts were the template for amplifying TCR beta CDR3 regions. Using the HTBI primer set, a first-round RT-PCR was run on the TCR CDR3. Using its own MiXCR run on the multiplex PCR reads, TCRdb lists one record per CDR3 protein. The sample yields 450,000 to 700,000 distinct CDR3 sequences, 40% to 55% seen once. This CDR3 comprises 12 residues. Germline V gene data show CDR1 as SQVTM and CDR2 as ANQGSEA. V dropped 4 bases and J dropped 2 bases, with 5 bases sitting between them. The rearrangement joins TRBV29-1 to TRBJ2-2; D is unclear. Sequenced material: peripheral blood or thyroid tissue (not recorded which). The receptor was isolated from an adult woman with Graves' disease, either hyperthyroidism or ophthalmopathy (not recorded which). The CDR3 DNA reads TGCAGCGTTGTTCGAAACACCGGGGAGCTGTTTTTT. Translating it yields CSVVRNTGELFF.